This paragraph reports one T cell receptor (beta chain). The table came from immunoSEQ multiplex PCR; TCRdb's copy has only in-frame clones and leaves some out. This sample has tens of thousands of clones, with about 92% found just once. These data belong to a study of T cells after somatic rescue of genetic block. Sequencing input: peripheral blood mononuclear cells (PBMCs). The TCR originated in a man aged 35-49 years.

In DNA form, the CDR3 reads TGTGCCACCACTCCGGACAACTCCTACGAGCAGTACTTC. Translated, it gives CATTPDNSYEQYF. The V gene is TRBV6-6, the J gene TRBJ2-7; D is perhaps TRBD1 (5 bases). The CDR3 length is 13 residues. Germline loops: CDR1 MNHNY, CDR2 SVGAGI (reference sequence). Trimming left V 10 bases short and J 0 bases short, with 13 bases between.